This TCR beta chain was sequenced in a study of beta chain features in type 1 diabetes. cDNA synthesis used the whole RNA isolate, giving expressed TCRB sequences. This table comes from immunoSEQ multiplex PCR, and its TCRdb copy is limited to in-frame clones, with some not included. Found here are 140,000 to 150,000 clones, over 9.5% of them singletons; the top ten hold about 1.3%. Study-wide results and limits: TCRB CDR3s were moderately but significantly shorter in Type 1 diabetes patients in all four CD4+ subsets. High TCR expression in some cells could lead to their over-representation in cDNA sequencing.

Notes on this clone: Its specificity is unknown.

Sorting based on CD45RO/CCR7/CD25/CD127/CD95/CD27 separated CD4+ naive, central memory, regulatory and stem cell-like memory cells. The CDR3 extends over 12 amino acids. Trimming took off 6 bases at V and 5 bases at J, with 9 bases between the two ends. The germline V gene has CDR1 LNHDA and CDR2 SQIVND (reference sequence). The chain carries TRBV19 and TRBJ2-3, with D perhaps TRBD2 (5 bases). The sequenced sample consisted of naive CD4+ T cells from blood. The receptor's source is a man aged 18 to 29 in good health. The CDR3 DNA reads TGTGCCAGTAGCCGGGGAAGAGATACGCAGTATTTT. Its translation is CASSRGRDTQYF.